Listed below are T cell receptor beta chains from one sample, sequenced in a study of T cell responses to AZD1222 COVID-19 vaccine. Data came from immunoSEQ multiplex PCR; TCRdb stores just in-frame clones and leaves some out. The sample holds under 150,000 clones, about nine tenths seen once. Specimen: peripheral blood, collected on day 0 of AZD1222 vaccination. The receptors stem from an adult in good health. The CDR3 runs from the conserved cysteine through the conserved F or W. D genes are given only for firm matches. Clone size is shown for a subset of rows, as once, few, many or a class of expanded clone.

>TRBV3-1/TRBV3-2|TRBJ2-7|NA|NA
CASSPRGVRSINEQYF
TGTGCCAGCAGCCCCAGGGGTGTCAGGAGTATAAACGAGCAGTACTTC
>TRBV7-8|TRBJ1-5|TRBD1|NA
CASSSRTGDGAADSYSNQPQHF
TGTGCCAGCAGCTCAAGGACAGGGGATGGGGCGGCGGACAGCTATAGCAATCAGCCCCAGCATTTT
>TRBV18|TRBJ1-2|NA|NA
CASSPFQGAYGYTF
TGTGCCAGCTCACCGTTTCAGGGCGCCTATGGCTACACCTTC
>TRBV18|TRBJ2-3|TRBD2|NA
CASSPPSGLAGVDTQYF
TGTGCCAGCTCACCACCTTCTGGACTAGCGGGAGTGGATACGCAGTATTTT
>TRBV11-2|TRBJ2-1|TRBD2|NA
CASSLAQAGLGVDEQFF
TGTGCCAGCAGCTTAGCCCAGGCTGGACTAGGGGTCGATGAGCAGTTCTTC
>TRBV2|TRBJ1-4|TRBD1|NA
CASNRYRDRAEKLFF
TGTGCCAGCAATCGATACCGGGACAGGGCCGAAAAACTGTTTTTT
>TRBV5-4|TRBJ2-1|NA|NA
CASRRSNEQFF
TGTGCCAGCAGGCGGAGCAATGAGCAGTTCTTC
>TRBV6-2/TRBV6-3|TRBJ2-5|TRBD1|NA
CASSRTGQRETQYF
TGTGCCAGCAGTCGGACAGGGCAGAGGGAGACCCAGTACTTC
>TRBV18|TRBJ2-2|NA|NA
CASSQDQNTGELFF
TGTGCCAGCTCACAAGACCAGAACACCGGGGAGCTGTTTTTT
>TRBV5-1|TRBJ2-2|NA|NA
CASSFATGNTGELFF
TGCGCCAGCAGCTTTGCTACGGGAAACACCGGGGAGCTGTTTTTT
>TRBV2|TRBJ1-1|TRBD1|once
CASKTGVIAFF
TGTGCCAGCAAGACAGGGGTAATAGCTTTCTTT
>TRBV6-5|TRBJ1-1|TRBD1|NA
CASRGQLNTEAFF
TGTGCCAGCAGGGGACAGTTGAACACTGAAGCTTTCTTT
>TRBV29-1|TRBJ1-3|NA|NA
CSVRMGNSGNTIYF
TGCAGCGTTCGGATGGGGAACTCTGGAAACACCATATATTTT
>TRBV9|TRBJ2-3|TRBD2|NA
CASSVEGLAGTTSTDTQYF
TGTGCCAGCAGCGTCGAGGGACTAGCGGGTACTACTAGCACAGATACGCAGTATTTT
>TRBV9|TRBJ2-1|NA|NA
CASSVANAGVQGEQFF
TGTGCCAGCAGCGTAGCTAACGCGGGTGTTCAGGGTGAGCAGTTCTTC
>TRBV27|TRBJ2-2|TRBD2|NA
CASNPLAGNTGELFF
TGTGCCAGCAACCCCCTAGCGGGGAACACCGGGGAGCTGTTTTTT
>TRBV30|TRBJ2-1|NA|NA
CAWSLGGTAAYNEQFF
TGTGCCTGGAGCCTAGGAGGGACAGCCGCCTACAATGAGCAGTTCTTC
>TRBV5-4|TRBJ2-1|TRBD2|NA
CASSPGLRVDEQFF
TGTGCCAGCAGCCCGGGACTACGGGTGGACGAGCAGTTCTTC
>TRBV27|TRBJ1-5|NA|NA
CASSRDSNQPQHF
TGTGCCAGCAGTCGGGATAGCAATCAGCCCCAGCATTTT
>TRBV24-1|TRBJ2-3|NA|NA
CATSDLQMSDTQYF
TGTGCCACCAGTGATTTGCAAATGTCGGATACGCAGTATTTT
>TRBV5-6|TRBJ2-7|NA|NA
CASTISASYEQYF
TGTGCCAGCACAATTTCGGCCTCCTACGAGCAGTACTTC
>TRBV30|TRBJ2-4|TRBD1|NA
CAWSVQGAQYIQYF
TGTGCCTGGAGTGTGCAGGGGGCCCAGTACATTCAGTACTTC
>TRBV14|TRBJ1-3|NA|NA
CASRPQFSGNTIYF
TGTGCCAGCAGACCACAGTTCTCTGGAAACACCATATATTTT
>TRBV4-1|TRBJ1-1|NA|NA
CASSPHLGNTEAFF
TGCGCCAGCAGCCCCCACCTGGGAAACACTGAAGCTTTCTTT
>TRBV28|TRBJ2-3|NA|once
CASLDSTDTQYF
TGTGCCAGCCTGGATAGCACAGATACGCAGTATTTT
>TRBV2|TRBJ1-4|TRBD1|NA
CASSLKDTTGQSAF
TGTGCCAGCAGTCTCAAGGATACGACAGGGCAGTCGGCTTTT
>TRBV28|TRBJ2-7|TRBD1|NA
CASRIVTGGSYEQYF
TGTGCCAGCAGGATTGTGACAGGGGGCTCGTACGAGCAGTACTTC
>TRBV7-2|TRBJ2-7|TRBD2|NA
CASSGGLAGVVQYF
TGTGCCAGCAGCGGCGGACTAGCGGGAGTGGTGCAGTACTTC
>TRBV7-9|TRBJ2-3|TRBD2|NA
CASSSRLAGLKNTQYF
TGTGCCAGCAGCTCGCGACTAGCGGGACTGAAGAATACGCAGTATTTT
>TRBV6-2/TRBV6-3|TRBJ2-5|TRBD2|NA
CASIPGTSGMYQETQYF
TGTGCCAGCATCCCCGGGACTAGCGGGATGTACCAAGAGACCCAGTACTTC
>TRBV7-9|TRBJ2-7|TRBD2|NA
CASSSPSTSVREQYF
TGTGCCAGCAGCTCCCCCAGCACTAGCGTCCGCGAGCAGTACTTC
>TRBV28|TRBJ2-3|TRBD1|NA
CASRGQGNIDTQYF
TGTGCCAGCAGGGGACAGGGGAACATAGATACGCAGTATTTT
>TRBV5-6|TRBJ1-5|NA|NA
CASSLGENQPQHF
TGTGCCAGCAGCTTGGGGGAGAATCAGCCCCAGCATTTT
>TRBV15|TRBJ1-1|NA|NA
CATSRAGALSAEAFF
TGTGCCACCAGCAGAGCCGGGGCTCTAAGCGCTGAAGCTTTCTTT
>TRBV5-4|TRBJ2-7|TRBD2|NA
CASSGGTSRSYEQYF
TGTGCCAGCAGCGGCGGGACTAGCAGATCCTACGAGCAGTACTTC
>TRBV7-2|TRBJ2-3|NA|once
CASSVHGGSDTQYF
TGTGCCAGCAGCGTTCATGGGGGTTCAGATACGCAGTATTTT